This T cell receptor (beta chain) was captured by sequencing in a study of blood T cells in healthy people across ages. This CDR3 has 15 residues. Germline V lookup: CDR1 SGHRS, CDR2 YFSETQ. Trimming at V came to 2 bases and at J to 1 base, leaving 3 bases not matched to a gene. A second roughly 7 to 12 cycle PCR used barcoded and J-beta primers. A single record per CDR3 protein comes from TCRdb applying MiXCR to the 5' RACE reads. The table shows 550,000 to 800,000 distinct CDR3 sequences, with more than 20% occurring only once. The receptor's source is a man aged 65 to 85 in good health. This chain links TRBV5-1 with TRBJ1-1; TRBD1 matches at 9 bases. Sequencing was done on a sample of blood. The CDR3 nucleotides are TGCGCCAGCAGCTTTTCGGGACAGGGGAACACTGAAGCTTTCTTT. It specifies CASSFSGQGNTEAFF.